The 22 T cell receptor beta chains in this list originate from one sample, sequenced in a study of vaccination effects on CD4 cells after COVID-19. Using immunoSEQ multiplex PCR, the repertoire was profiled, and TCRdb retains in-frame clones only, with some absent. The sample gives 77,000 or so clones, around 78% of which show up once; approximately 10% is in the top ten. These receptors' targets are unknown. ViraFEST expansion of antigen-specific CD4+ T cells with viral peptide pools preceded sequencing. Culturing for approximately 10 days preceded CD4+ T cell isolation. Each vaccine recipient was nucleocapsid antibody negative and had no prior SARS-CoV-2 infection. Source: CD4+ T cells from PBMCs cultured with SARS-CoV-2 spike peptides, taken before COVID-19 vaccination. The receptors shown here come from a human donor who received a COVID-19 vaccine.

This clone turned up a few times. This chain uses TRBV2 with TRBJ2-5, with D possibly TRBD1 on 6 matching bases. Germline V gene lookup returns CDR1 SNHLY and CDR2 FYNNEI. The V end was cut by 6 bases, the J end by 5 bases, with 10 bases between. CDR3 length equals 12 residues. The CDR3 here is CASRGQGETQYF. The CDR3 DNA is TGTGCCAGCAGAGGGCAGGGGGAGACCCAGTACTTC.

The chain couples TRBV28 to TRBJ1-5, with 8 bases fitting TRBD1. Per the germline V gene, CDR1 is MDHEN and CDR2 is SYDVKM. The length of the CDR3 is 15 residues. V shed 5 bases and J 2 bases; nucleotides not matched to a gene: 5. Here the CDR3 DNA reads TGTGCCAGCAGTACAGGGGGGGCGCGCAATCAGCCCCAGCATTTT. Translation gives CASSTGGARNQPQHF.

CDR3 residues: CSARDGGRAFF. The CDR3 DNA sequence: TGCAGTGCACGGGACGGAGGCAGAGCTTTCTTT. The chain couples TRBV20-1 to TRBJ1-1, with TRBD1 as a possible D gene (5 bases). The V end lost 6 bases, the J end lost 10 bases, and 15 bases lay between the germline ends. The CDR3 runs 11 residues. From germline, CDR1 is DFQATT and CDR2 SNEGSKA (reference sequence).

V usage is TRBV9 and J usage is TRBJ1-4; TRBD1 might be the D (6 bases). CDR1 is SGDLS, CDR2 YYNGEE, per germline. V gave up 4 bases and J gave up 8 bases, with 21 bases separating them. The CDR3 runs to 16 residues. CDR3 region: CASSRRFPGAGEKLFF. CDR3 nucleotide sequence: TGTGCCAGCAGCCGTAGATTCCCAGGGGCAGGGGAAAAACTGTTTTTT.

This sequence joins TRBV12-3 or TRBV12-4 and TRBJ1-1, with TRBD1 matching over 7 bases. The CDR3 extends over 13 amino acids. Trimming at V came to 3 bases and at J to 4 bases, leaving 2 bases not matched to a gene. CDR3 protein: CASSFYRGTEAFF. CDR3 coding DNA: TGTGCCAGCAGTTTTTACAGGGGCACTGAAGCTTTCTTT.

This clone was detected once. The chain uses TRBV19 and TRBJ2-5; D tentatively reads TRBD1 or TRBD2 (5 bases each). This CDR3 has 13 residues. V lost 4 bases and J 7 bases, leaving 13 bases between the germline ends. CDR1 is LNHDA and CDR2 is SQIVND in the germline V gene (reference sequence). The CDR3 bases are TGTGCCAGTAGTACCTGGGACCGTGGGACCCAGTACTTC. This codes for CASSTWDRGTQYF.

The chain carries TRBV18 and TRBJ2-5; perhaps TRBD1 as D (6 bases). Germline CDR1 KGHSH, CDR2 LQKENI. The CDR3 contains 16 residues. Trimming left V 2 bases short and J 0 bases short, with 13 bases between. In DNA form, the CDR3 reads TGTGCCAGCTCACCAGGTGACAGGACGAACCAAGAGACCCAGTACTTC. Translating gives CASSPGDRTNQETQYF.

The chain recombines TRBV12-3 or TRBV12-4 with TRBJ1-2; the D is unclear. The CDR3 totals 12 residues. The V end was cut by 1 base, the J end by 2 bases, with 2 bases between. The CDR3 reads CASSLGNYGYTF. In nucleotides, the CDR3 is TGTGCCAGCAGTTTAGGGAACTATGGCTACACCTTC.

This clone has a single count. The CDR3 protein is CSGRRGPADTQYF. CDR3 in DNA: TGCAGCGGAAGGAGGGGGCCCGCAGATACGCAGTATTTT. J is TRBJ2-3 and V is TRBV29-1; D possibly corresponds to TRBD1 (7 bases). The germline V and J ends were trimmed by 7 bases and 4 bases, with 15 bases remaining between them. The CDR3 runs 13 residues. Per germline, CDR1 SQVTM and CDR2 ANQGSEA.

This clone was found a few times. The chain carries TRBV2 and TRBJ2-3, with D maybe TRBD2 (5 bases). Germline lookup yields CDR1 SNHLY and CDR2 FYNNEI. CDR3 length: 13 amino acids. V lost 6 bases, J lost 1 base, and 8 bases lay in between. CDR3 DNA: TGTGCCAGCAGCTTACTAGGCACAGATACGCAGTATTTT. It yields the protein CASSLLGTDTQYF.

The chain is built from TRBV19 and TRBJ2-3, with TRBD1 identical over 7 bases. The CDR3 sequence is 16 residues long. Germline CDR1 reads LNHDA; CDR2 reads SQIVND (reference sequence). V lost 5 bases, J lost 3 bases, and 11 bases stayed unmatched. The DNA for the CDR3 is TGTGCCAGTAGTTTGGGACGGGACAGTTTTACAGATACGCAGTATTTT. It is translated as CASSLGRDSFTDTQYF.

V and J are TRBV5-1 and TRBJ2-2, with D hard to call. The CDR3 is made up of 12 amino acids. V dropped 5 bases and J dropped 8 bases, with 10 bases sitting between them. The germline V gene has CDR1 SGHRS and CDR2 YFSETQ. CDR3 region: CASRPETGELFF. The CDR3 bases are TGCGCCAGCAGACCGGAGACGGGGGAGCTGTTTTTT.

This rearrangement joins TRBV7-7 to TRBJ2-5, with 7 bases fitting TRBD1. The CDR3 extends over 15 amino acids. Losses at the gene ends were 5 bases for V and 2 bases for J; bases not matched to a gene: 8. Germline CDR1 and CDR2: SSHAT and FNYEAQ (reference sequence). Written as DNA, the CDR3 is TGTGCCAGCAGCCCGACCTTGACAGGGCAAGAGACCCAGTACTTC. It yields the protein CASSPTLTGQETQYF.

The V call is TRBV7-9, the J call TRBJ2-3; D uncertain. The CDR3 loop spans 18 amino acids. CDR1 is SEHNR and CDR2 is FQNEAQ in the germline V gene (reference sequence). Trimming left V 2 bases short and J 0 bases short, with 18 bases between. The DNA of the CDR3 is TGTGCCAGCAGCTTAACTCGAGTAATGCGGATTAGCACAGATACGCAGTATTTT. Protein: CASSLTRVMRISTDTQYF.

This chain connects TRBV18 to TRBJ2-3; 9 bases are shared with TRBD2. The V gene end was trimmed by 3 bases and the J gene end by 4 bases; junction bases not matched to a gene: 2. There are 14 residues in the CDR3. Germline values: CDR1 KGHSH, CDR2 LQKENI. The CDR3 nucleotides read TGTGCCAGCTCACCGGGACTAGCTCCAGATACGCAGTATTTT. Protein sequence: CASSPGLAPDTQYF.

This chain uses TRBV7-3 with TRBJ2-3, with D possibly matching TRBD2 (5 bases). The CDR3 has 14 residues. The germline V gene encodes CDR1 SGHTA and CDR2 FQGTGA. V lost 2 bases and J lost 4, with 10 bases in between. The CDR3 region has the DNA TGTGCCAGCAGCTTATCACTAGACCCAGATACGCAGTATTTT. Amino acids: CASSLSLDPDTQYF.

The chain is built from TRBV7-3 and TRBJ1-2, with unresolved D. Trimming left V 5 bases short and J 4 bases short, with 14 bases between. The CDR3 spans 14 residues. CDR1 and CDR2 (germline): SGHTA, FQGTGA. In nucleotides, the CDR3 is TGTGCCAGCAGCCCGGAGGCGATAGGCTATGGCTACACCTTC. Translation: CASSPEAIGYGYTF.

The chain uses TRBV30 and TRBJ1-3, with D possibly being TRBD1 (6 bases). The length of the CDR3 is 16 residues. Trimming cost V 1 base and J 0 bases, with 13 bases left between them. Germline CDR1 is GTSNPN and CDR2 is SVGIG (reference sequence). The CDR3: CAWSGSGTLSGNTIYF. The DNA of the CDR3 is TGTGCCTGGAGTGGGTCAGGGACACTCTCTGGAAACACCATATATTTT.

The chain links TRBV28 to TRBJ2-7, with 7 bases identical to TRBD1. The germline V gene has CDR1 MDHEN and CDR2 SYDVKM. J was trimmed by 1 base and V by 6 bases; bases with no gene match: 9. The CDR3 sequence is 15 residues long. CDR3 in DNA: TGTGCCAGCAGGGGTGGACAGGTACAATCCTACGAGCAGTACGTC. Translated, it gives CASRGGQVQSYEQYV.

This chain links TRBV24-1 with TRBJ2-3; D gene ambiguous. The CDR3 is 13 amino acids. From germline, CDR1 is KGHDR and CDR2 SFDVKD. Trimming stripped 2 bases from V and 7 bases from J, with 9 bases between. Here the CDR3 reads CATSDSDKNTQYF. CDR3 DNA: TGTGCCACCAGTGATTCAGACAAAAATACGCAGTATTTT.

The chain has TRBV6-1 and TRBJ1-3; D is undetermined. Trimming cost V 1 base and J 2 bases, with 12 bases left between them. This CDR3 region has 16 residues. Germline CDR1 MNHNS, CDR2 SASEGT. CDR3 loop: CASSEVLGSTGNTIYF. For the CDR3, the DNA is TGTGCCAGCAGTGAAGTCTTGGGGTCCACTGGAAACACCATATATTTT.

The chain joins TRBV19 to TRBJ2-2; D is uncertain. CDR3 length: 15 residues. From germline, CDR1 is LNHDA and CDR2 SQIVND (reference sequence). The germline V and J ends were trimmed by 5 bases and 4 bases, with 14 bases remaining between them. The CDR3 loop reads CASSRPGGPTGELFF. DNA for the CDR3: TGTGCCAGTAGTCGGCCCGGTGGGCCCACCGGGGAGCTGTTTTTT. Filled out from reference TRBV19 and TRBJ2-2, the complete variable domain reads DGGITQSPKYLFRKEGQNVTLSCEQNLNHDAMYWYRQDPGQGLRLIYYSQIVNDFQKGDIAEGYSVSREKKESFPLTVTSAQKNPTAFYLCASSRPGGPTGELFFGEGSRLTVL.